This is a list of T cell receptor beta chains from one sample in a study of graft-versus-host responses after intestinal transplantation. The protocol was immunoSEQ multiplex PCR, while the TCRdb copy is restricted to in-frame clones and leaves out a portion. The table has more than 50,000 clones, about 90% seen once. The sample consisted of PBMCs, taken 650 to 680 days after intestinal transplant. The receptors originated from a human patient who received an intestinal transplant, so some T cells may come from the graft donor. The CDR3 runs from the conserved cysteine through the conserved F or W. Fields, in order: V gene, CDR3 length, clone size, J gene, D gene, CDR3 DNA, CDR3 protein. A D gene is named only where the DNA matches it firmly. The size field is filled for only some rows; it gives once, few, many or a size class.

>TRBV29-1|13|few|TRBJ2-7|NA
TGCAGCGTTAGTACACAAAGAGCCTACGAGCAGTACTTC
CSVSTQRAYEQYF
>TRBV10-2|15|NA|TRBJ1-5|TRBD1
TGCGCCAGCAGTGAGCCCTCAGGGGGCGGTCAGCCCCAGCATTTT
CASSEPSGGGQPQHF
>TRBV5-4|13|NA|TRBJ2-7|NA
TGTGCCAGCAGCTACCGGGGGGCCCGCGAGCAGTACTTC
CASSYRGAREQYF
>TRBV7-9|14|NA|TRBJ2-7|TRBD1
TGTGCCAGCAGCTCAGGGGGTAGGTCCTACGAGCAGTACTTC
CASSSGGRSYEQYF
>TRBV7-9|17|NA|TRBJ2-2|NA
TGTGCCAGCAGCTGGGGGGCACAAGGAGAGAACACCGGGGAGCTGTTTTTT
CASSWGAQGENTGELFF
>TRBV20-1|11|NA|TRBJ2-7|NA
TGCAGTGCGACCACGGGGTACGAGCAGTACTTC
CSATTGYEQYF
>TRBV6-4|12|NA|TRBJ1-1|NA
TGTGCCAGCAGTGACAGACACACTGAAGCTTTCTTT
CASSDRHTEAFF
>TRBV25-1|11|NA|TRBJ1-1|NA
TGTGCCTCGGAGGCTTTCACTGAAGCTTTCTTT
CASEAFTEAFF
>TRBV7-9|11|NA|TRBJ1-1|NA
TGTGCCAGCAGCTTTTTCCCTGAAGCTTTCTTT
CASSFFPEAFF
>TRBV15|14|NA|TRBJ2-7|NA
TGTGCCACCAGCAGAACTGGGGGTGAGTACGAGCAGTACTTC
CATSRTGGEYEQYF